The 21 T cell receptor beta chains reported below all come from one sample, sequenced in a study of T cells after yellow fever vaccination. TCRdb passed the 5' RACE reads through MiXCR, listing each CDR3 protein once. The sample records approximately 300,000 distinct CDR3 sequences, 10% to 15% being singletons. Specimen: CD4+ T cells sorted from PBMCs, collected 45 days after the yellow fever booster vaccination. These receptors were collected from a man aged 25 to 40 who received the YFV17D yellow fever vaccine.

CDR3 residues: CSARAGTQETQYF. Written as DNA, the CDR3 is TGCAGTGCCCGAGCGGGAACACAAGAGACCCAGTACTTC. The chain links TRBV20-1 to TRBJ2-5, with 7 bases aligning to TRBD2. The junction had 6 bases not matched to a gene; V was cut back by 6 bases and J by 2 bases. This CDR3 has 13 residues. The germline V gene has CDR1 DFQATT and CDR2 SNEGSKA (reference sequence).

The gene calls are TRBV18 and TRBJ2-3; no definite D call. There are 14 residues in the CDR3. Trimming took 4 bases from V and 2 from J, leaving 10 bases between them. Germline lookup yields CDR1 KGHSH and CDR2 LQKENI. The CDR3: CASSQKSLTDTQYF. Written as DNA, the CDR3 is TGTGCCAGCTCACAAAAGTCCCTCACAGATACGCAGTATTTT.

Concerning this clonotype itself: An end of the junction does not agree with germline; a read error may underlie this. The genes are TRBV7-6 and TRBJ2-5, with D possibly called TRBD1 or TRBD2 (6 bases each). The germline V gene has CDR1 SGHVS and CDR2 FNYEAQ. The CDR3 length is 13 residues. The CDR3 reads CASSLASGARQNF. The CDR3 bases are TGTGCCAGCAGCTTAGCTTCGGGGGCCCGACAGAACTTC.

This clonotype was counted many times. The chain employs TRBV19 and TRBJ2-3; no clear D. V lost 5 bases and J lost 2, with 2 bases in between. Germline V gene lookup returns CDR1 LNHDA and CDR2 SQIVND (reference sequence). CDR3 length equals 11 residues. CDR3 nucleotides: TGTGCCAGTAGTTACACAGATACGCAGTATTTT. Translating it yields CASSYTDTQYF.

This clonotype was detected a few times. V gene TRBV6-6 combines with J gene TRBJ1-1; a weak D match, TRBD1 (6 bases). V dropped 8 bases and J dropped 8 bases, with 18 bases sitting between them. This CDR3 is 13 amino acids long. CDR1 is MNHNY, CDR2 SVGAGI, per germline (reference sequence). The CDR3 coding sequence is TGTGCCAGCCACAGGGTCGCAGGGACGGAAGCTTTCTTT. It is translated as CASHRVAGTEAFF.

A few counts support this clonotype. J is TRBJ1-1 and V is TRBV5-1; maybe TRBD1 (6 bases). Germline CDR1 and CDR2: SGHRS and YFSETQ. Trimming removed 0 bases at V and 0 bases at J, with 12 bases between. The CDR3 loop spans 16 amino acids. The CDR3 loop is CASSLGSGAMNTEAFF. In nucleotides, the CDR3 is TGCGCCAGCAGCTTGGGATCGGGGGCCATGAACACTGAAGCTTTCTTT.

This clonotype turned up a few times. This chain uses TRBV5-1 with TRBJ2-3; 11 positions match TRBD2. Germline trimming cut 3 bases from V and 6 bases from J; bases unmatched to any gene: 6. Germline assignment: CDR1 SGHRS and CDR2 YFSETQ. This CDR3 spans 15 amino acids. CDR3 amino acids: CASSSLAGAGDTQYF. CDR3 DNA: TGCGCCAGCAGCTCACTAGCGGGAGCTGGGGATACGCAGTATTTT.

DNA for the CDR3: TGCAGTGCTCCGGGACTAGCGGGAGTAGCAGATACGCAGTATTTT. It codes for CSAPGLAGVADTQYF. The chain recombines TRBV20-1 with TRBJ2-3, with TRBD2 matching 14 bases. With 5 bases clipped from V and 4 bases from J, the junction kept 5 bases outside the gene matches. Germline V gene data show CDR1 as DFQATT and CDR2 as SNEGSKA (reference sequence). This CDR3 is built from 15 residues.

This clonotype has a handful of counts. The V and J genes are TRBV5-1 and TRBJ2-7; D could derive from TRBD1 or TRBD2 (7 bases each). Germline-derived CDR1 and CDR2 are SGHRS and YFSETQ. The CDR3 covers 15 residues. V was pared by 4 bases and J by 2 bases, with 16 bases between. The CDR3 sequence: CASSTGAGGAYEQYF. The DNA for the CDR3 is TGCGCCAGCAGCACCGGGGCAGGGGGGGCCTACGAGCAGTACTTC.

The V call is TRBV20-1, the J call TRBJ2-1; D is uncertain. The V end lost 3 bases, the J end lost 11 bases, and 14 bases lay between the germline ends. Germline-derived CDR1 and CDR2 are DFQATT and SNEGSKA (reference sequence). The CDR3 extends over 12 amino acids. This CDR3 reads CSARAAKGKQFF. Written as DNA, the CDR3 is TGCAGTGCTAGGGCCGCGAAGGGTAAGCAGTTCTTC.

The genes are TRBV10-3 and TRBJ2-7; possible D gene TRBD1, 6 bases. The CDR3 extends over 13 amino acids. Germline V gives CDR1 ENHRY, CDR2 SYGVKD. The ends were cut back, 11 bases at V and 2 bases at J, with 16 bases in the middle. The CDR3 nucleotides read TGTGCCCTTGGTTCGGGACAAGCCTACGAGCAGTACTTC. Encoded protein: CALGSGQAYEQYF.

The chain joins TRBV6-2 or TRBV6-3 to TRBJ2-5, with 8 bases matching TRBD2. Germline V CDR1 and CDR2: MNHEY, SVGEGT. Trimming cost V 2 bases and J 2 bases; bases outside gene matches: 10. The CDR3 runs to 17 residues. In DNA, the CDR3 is TGTGCCAGCAGTTACGGACTTGCGGGAGGCTCGCAAGAGACCCAGTACTTC. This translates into CASSYGLAGGSQETQYF.

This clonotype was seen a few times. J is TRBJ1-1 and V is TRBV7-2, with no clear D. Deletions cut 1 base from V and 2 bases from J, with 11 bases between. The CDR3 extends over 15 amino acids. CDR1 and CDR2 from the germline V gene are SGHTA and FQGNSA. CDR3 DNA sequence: TGTGCCAGCAGCTTAGATCGATCTCTAAACACTGAAGCTTTCTTT. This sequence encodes CASSLDRSLNTEAFF.

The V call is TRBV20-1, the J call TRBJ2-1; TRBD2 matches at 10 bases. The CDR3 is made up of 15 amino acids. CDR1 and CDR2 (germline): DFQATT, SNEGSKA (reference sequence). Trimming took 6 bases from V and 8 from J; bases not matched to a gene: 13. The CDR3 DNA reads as TGCAGTGCCGCAGGAAGCGGGAGGGCCTGGGATGAGCAGTTCTTC. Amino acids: CSAAGSGRAWDEQFF.

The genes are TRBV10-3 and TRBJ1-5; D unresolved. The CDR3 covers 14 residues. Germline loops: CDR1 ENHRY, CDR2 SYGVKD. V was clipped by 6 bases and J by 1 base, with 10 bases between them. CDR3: CAISPGRSNQPQHF. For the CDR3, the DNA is TGTGCCATCAGCCCCGGACGGAGCAATCAGCCCCAGCATTTT.

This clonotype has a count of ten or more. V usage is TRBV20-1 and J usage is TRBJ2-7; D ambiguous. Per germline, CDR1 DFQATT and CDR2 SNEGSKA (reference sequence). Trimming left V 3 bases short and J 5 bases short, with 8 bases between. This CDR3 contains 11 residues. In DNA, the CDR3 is TGCAGTGCTAGCCCGGACCACGAGCAGTACTTC. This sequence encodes CSASPDHEQYF.

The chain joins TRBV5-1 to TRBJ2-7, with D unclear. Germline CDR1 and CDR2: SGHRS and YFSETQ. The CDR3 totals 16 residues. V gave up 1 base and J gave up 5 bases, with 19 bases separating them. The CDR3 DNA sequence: TGCGCCAGCAGCTTGCTTTACAGAGCCCGGTTGGACGAGCAGTACTTC. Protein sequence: CASSLLYRARLDEQYF.

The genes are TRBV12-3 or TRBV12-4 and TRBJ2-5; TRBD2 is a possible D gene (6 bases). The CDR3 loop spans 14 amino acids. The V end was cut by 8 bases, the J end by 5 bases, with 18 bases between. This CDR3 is CASVGTSPRETQYF. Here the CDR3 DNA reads TGTGCCAGCGTCGGGACTTCGCCCCGGGAGACCCAGTACTTC.

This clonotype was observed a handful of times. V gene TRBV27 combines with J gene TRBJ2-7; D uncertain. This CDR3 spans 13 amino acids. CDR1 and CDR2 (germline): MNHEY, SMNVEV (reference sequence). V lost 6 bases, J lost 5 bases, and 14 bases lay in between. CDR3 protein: CASSLLPPDEQYF. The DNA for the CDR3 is TGTGCCAGCAGCTTACTACCGCCGGACGAGCAGTACTTC.

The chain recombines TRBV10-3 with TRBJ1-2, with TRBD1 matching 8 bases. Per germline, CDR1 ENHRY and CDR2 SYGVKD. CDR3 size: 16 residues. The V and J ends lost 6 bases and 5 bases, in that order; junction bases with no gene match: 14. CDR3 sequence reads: CAISGSPGTGQYGYTF. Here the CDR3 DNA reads TGTGCCATCAGCGGGAGCCCCGGGACAGGCCAATATGGCTACACCTTC.

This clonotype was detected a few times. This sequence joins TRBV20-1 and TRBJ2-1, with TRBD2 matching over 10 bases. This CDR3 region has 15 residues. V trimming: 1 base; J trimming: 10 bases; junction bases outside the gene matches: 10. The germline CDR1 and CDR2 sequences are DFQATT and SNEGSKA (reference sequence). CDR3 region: CSARGTSGAGGEQFF. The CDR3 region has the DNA TGCAGTGCTAGAGGAACTAGCGGGGCAGGAGGGGAGCAGTTCTTC.